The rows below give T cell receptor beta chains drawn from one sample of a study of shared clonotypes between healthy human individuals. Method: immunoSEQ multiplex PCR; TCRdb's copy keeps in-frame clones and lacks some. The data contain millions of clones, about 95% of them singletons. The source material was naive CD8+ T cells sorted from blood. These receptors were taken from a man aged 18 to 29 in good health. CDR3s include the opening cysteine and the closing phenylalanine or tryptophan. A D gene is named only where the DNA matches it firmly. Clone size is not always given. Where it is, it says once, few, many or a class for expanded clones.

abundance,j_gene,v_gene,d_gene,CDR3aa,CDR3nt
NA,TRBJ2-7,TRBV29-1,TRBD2,CSVVTGTSGSHEQYF,TGCAGCGTTGTGACGGGGACTAGCGGGAGCCACGAGCAGTACTTC
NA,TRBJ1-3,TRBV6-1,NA,CASSETSGPVGNTIYF,TGTGCCAGCAGTGAAACCTCGGGACCGGTTGGAAACACCATATATTTT
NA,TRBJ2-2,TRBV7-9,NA,CASSLDPSYTGELFF,TGTGCCAGCAGCTTAGATCCCAGTTACACCGGGGAGCTGTTTTTT
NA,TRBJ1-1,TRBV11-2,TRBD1,CASSLDQGQTVTEAFF,TGTGCCAGCAGCTTAGACCAGGGACAGACGGTCACTGAAGCTTTCTTT
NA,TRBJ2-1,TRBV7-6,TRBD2,CASSLVSGGWNEQFF,TGTGCCAGCAGCTTAGTTAGCGGGGGGTGGAATGAGCAGTTCTTC
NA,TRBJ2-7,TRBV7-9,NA,CASSPRPSSGEQYF,TGTGCCAGCAGCCCTAGGCCATCCAGCGGCGAGCAGTACTTC
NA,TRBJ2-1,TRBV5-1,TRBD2,CASSLRGGGSPYNEQFF,TGCGCCAGCAGCTTGCGGGGTGGCGGGAGTCCATACAATGAGCAGTTCTTC
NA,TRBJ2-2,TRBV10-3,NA,CAISAGPPGELFF,TGTGCCATCAGCGCCGGCCCACCCGGGGAGCTGTTTTTT
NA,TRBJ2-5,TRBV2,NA,CASRGIQETQYF,TGTGCCAGCAGGGGGATCCAAGAGACCCAGTACTTC
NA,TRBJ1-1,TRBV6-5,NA,CASSYRVMNTEAFF,TGTGCCAGCAGTTATCGGGTCATGAACACTGAAGCTTTCTTT
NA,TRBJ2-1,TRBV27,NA,CASYGAASNSYNEQFF,TGTGCCAGCTACGGGGCGGCTAGTAACTCCTACAATGAGCAGTTCTTC
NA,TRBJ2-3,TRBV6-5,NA,CASSLLRGTDTQYF,TGTGCCAGCAGCCTCCTGCGGGGCACAGATACGCAGTATTTT
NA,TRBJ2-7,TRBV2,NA,CASRQDSYEQYF,TGTGCCAGCCGACAGGATTCCTACGAGCAGTACTTC
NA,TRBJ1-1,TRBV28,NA,CASSSTRYDMNTEAFF,TGTGCCAGCAGTTCTACTCGGTACGATATGAACACTGAAGCTTTCTTT
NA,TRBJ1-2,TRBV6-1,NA,CASSEFANYGYTF,TGTGCCAGCAGTGAGTTTGCTAACTATGGCTACACCTTC
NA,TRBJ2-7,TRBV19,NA,CASSPSFAGPYEQYF,TGTGCCAGTAGTCCCTCTTTCGCGGGGCCCTACGAGCAGTACTTC
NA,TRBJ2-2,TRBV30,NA,CAWSAEAGELFF,TGTGCCTGGAGCGCGGAGGCCGGGGAGCTGTTTTTT
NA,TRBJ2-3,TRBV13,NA,CASSPLGTGSDTQYF,TGTGCCAGCAGCCCCCTGGGAACGGGTTCAGATACGCAGTATTTT
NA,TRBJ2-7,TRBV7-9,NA,CASSLTSSEQYF,TGTGCCAGCAGCCTTACTAGTTCAGAGCAGTACTTC
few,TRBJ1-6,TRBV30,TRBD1,CAWKWDRGDSPLHF,TGTGCCTGGAAATGGGACAGGGGTGATTCACCCCTCCACTTT